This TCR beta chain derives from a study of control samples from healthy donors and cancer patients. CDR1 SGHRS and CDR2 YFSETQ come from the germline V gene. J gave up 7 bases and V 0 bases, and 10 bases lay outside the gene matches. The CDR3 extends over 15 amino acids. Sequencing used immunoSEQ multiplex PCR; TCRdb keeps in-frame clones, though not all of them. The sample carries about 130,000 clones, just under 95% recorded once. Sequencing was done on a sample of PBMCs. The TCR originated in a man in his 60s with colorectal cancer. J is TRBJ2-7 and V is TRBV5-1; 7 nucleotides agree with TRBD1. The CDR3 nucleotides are TGCGCCAGCAGCTTGGAGGGGGCCTCCCTGGGAGAGCAGTACTTC. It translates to CASSLEGASLGEQYF.